Included here is one T cell receptor beta chain sequence, with context. The junction shows a germline mismatch at one end, possibly a read error. TCRdb reprocessed the 5' RACE reads with MiXCR, giving one entry per CDR3 protein. The sample records about 40,000 distinct CDR3 sequences, over 25% being singletons. Per the germline V gene, CDR1 is DFQATT and CDR2 is SNEGSKA (reference sequence). CDR3 length: 13 residues. This sequence originates from a female donor with breast cancer. The V call is TRBV20-1, the J call TRBJ2-1; D gene ambiguous. Source material: tumor-infiltrating memory CD4+ T cells sorted from the breast tumor. Stated subset: memory CD4+ T cells, CD4+CD45RO+CD25-. The CDR3 loop reads CTPMTPPRNEQFF. The CDR3 DNA reads as TGCACCCCCATGACACCACCTAGGAATGAACAGTTCTTC.